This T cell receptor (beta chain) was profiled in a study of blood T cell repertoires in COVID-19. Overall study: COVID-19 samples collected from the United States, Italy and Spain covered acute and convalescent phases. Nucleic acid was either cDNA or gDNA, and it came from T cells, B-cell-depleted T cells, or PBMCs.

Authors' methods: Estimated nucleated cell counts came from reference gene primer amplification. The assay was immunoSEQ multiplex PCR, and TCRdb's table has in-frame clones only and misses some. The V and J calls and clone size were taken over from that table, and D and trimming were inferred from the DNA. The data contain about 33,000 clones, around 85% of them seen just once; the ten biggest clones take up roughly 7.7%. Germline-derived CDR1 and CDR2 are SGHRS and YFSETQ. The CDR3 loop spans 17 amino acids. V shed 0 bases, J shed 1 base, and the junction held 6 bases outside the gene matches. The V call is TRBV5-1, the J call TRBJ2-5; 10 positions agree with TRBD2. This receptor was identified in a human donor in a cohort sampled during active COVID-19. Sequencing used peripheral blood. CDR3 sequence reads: CASSLVASGRGQETQYF. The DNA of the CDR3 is TGCGCCAGCAGCTTGGTAGCTAGCGGGAGAGGCCAAGAGACCCAGTACTTC. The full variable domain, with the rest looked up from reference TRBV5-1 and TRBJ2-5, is KAGVTQTPRYLIKTRGQQVTLSCSPISGHRSVSWYQQTPGQGLQFLFEYFSETQRNKGNFPGRFSGRQFSNSRSEMNVSTLELGDSALYLCASSLVASGRGQETQYFGPGTRLLVL.